The 3 T cell receptor beta chains given below trace back to one sample, sequenced in a study of T cells generated in artificial thymic organoids. Organoids aggregated human HSPCs with DLL1-transduced murine MS5 stromal cells. The seeding cells were CD34+CD3- hematopoietic stem and progenitor cells purified by FACS to remove T cells. For these TCRs, the target antigens are not known. Semi-nested PCR with reverse primers in the TRAC or TRBC constant regions amplified each chain separately. Using its own MiXCR run on the 5' RACE reads, TCRdb lists one record per CDR3 protein. Among some 5,100 distinct CDR3 sequences listed, around a quarter were seen once. Sequencing input: naive CD8+ T cells grown in artificial thymic organoids from cord blood stem and progenitor cells. Stated subset: CD3+TCRalphabeta+CD8SP T cells; for blood, CD45RO-CCR7+ naive CD8+ T cells. These receptors were taken from a human donor who gave cord blood stem cells for thymic organoid culture, a cardiac surgery patient who gave postnatal thymus, or a blood donor (not recorded which).

This CDR3 is CASSYRYRGDQPQHF. For the CDR3, the DNA is TGTGCCAGCAGTTACCGATACAGGGGCGATCAGCCCCAGCATTTT. The chain uses TRBV6-2 or TRBV6-3 and TRBJ1-5; TRBD1 matches 7 bases. Trimming removed 2 bases from V and 5 bases from J; junction bases left unmatched: 6. Germline V gene sequence: CDR1 MNHEY, CDR2 SVGEGT. There are 15 residues in the CDR3.

There are a few counts of this clonotype. This chain links TRBV7-6 with TRBJ1-6; D unclear. Germline CDR1 SGHVS, CDR2 FNYEAQ. The CDR3 sequence is 17 residues long. V dropped 0 bases and J dropped 5 bases, with 14 bases sitting between them. This CDR3 is CASSLAHDWTDNSPLHF. The CDR3 DNA reads as TGTGCCAGCAGCTTAGCCCACGACTGGACTGATAATTCACCCCTCCACTTT.

The chain combines TRBV11-3 with TRBJ1-1; D gene ambiguous. The CDR3 spans 14 residues. In germline, CDR1 is SGHNT, CDR2 YENEEA. The V and J ends lost 3 bases and 3 bases respectively, with 11 bases between them. Here the CDR3 reads CASSFGGGYTEAFF. The CDR3 DNA sequence: TGTGCCAGCAGCTTCGGAGGTGGCTACACTGAAGCTTTCTTT.